The source of this T cell receptor (beta chain) is a study of OX40 agonist ivuxolimab in advanced cancers. On the study more broadly: Among those treated, three patients had partial responses, one with hepatocellular carcinoma and two with cutaneous melanoma.

Assay used: immunoSEQ multiplex PCR; TCRdb lists only in-frame clones, some missing. The table includes some 150,000 clones, about 93% detected once. The CDR3 extends over 16 amino acids. Germline values: CDR1 MDHEN, CDR2 SYDVKM. The V segment lost 7 bases and the J segment 7 bases; nucleotides outside the gene matches: 14. The clonotype comes from an adult with an advanced solid tumor such as melanoma, head and neck, liver or kidney cancer. This specimen consisted of CD4+ or CD8+ T cells sorted from blood, obtained in a trial of the OX40 agonist ivuxolimab. J is TRBJ2-7 and V is TRBV28; 12 bases align to TRBD1. The CDR3 loop reads CASTLPPGQGASEQYF. CDR3 in DNA: TGTGCCAGCACCCTCCCCCCGGGACAGGGGGCGAGTGAGCAGTACTTC.